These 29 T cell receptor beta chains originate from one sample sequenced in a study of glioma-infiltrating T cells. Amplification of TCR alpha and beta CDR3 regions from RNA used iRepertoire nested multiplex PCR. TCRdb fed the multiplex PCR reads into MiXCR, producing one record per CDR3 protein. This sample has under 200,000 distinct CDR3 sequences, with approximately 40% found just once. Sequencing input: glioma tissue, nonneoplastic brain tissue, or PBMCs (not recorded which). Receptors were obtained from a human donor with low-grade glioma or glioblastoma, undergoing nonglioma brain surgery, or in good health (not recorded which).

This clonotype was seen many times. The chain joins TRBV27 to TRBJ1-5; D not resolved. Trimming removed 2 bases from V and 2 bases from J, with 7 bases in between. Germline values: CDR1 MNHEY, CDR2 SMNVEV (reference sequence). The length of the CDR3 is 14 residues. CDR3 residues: CASSLGPGNQPQHF. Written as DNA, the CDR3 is TGTGCCAGCAGTTTAGGTCCTGGCAATCAGCCCCAGCATTTT.

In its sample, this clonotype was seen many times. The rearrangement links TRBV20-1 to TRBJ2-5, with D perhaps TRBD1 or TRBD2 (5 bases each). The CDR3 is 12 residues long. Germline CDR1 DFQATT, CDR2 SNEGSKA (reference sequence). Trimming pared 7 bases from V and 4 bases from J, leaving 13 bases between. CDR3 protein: CSVVTGGETQYF. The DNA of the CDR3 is TGCAGTGTTGTAACAGGAGGAGAGACCCAGTACTTC.

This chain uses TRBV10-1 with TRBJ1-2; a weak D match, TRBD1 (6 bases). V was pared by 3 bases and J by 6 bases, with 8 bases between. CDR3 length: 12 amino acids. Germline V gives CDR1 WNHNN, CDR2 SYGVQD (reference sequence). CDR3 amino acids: CASSESGDGYTF. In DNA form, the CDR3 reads TGCGCCAGCAGTGAATCAGGGGATGGCTACACCTTC.

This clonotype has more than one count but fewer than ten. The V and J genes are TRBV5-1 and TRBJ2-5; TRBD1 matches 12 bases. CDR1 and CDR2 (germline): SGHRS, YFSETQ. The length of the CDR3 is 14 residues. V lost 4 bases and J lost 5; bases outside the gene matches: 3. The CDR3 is CASSRDRGPETQYF. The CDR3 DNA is TGCGCCAGCAGCCGGGACAGGGGGCCGGAGACCCAGTACTTC.

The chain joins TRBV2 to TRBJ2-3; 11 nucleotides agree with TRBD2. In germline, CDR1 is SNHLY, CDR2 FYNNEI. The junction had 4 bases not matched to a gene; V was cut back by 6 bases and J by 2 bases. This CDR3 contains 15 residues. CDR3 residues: CASSGLAGFTDTQYF. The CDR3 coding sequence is TGTGCCAGCAGCGGACTAGCGGGCTTCACAGATACGCAGTATTTT. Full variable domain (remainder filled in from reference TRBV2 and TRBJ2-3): EPEVTQTPSHQVTQMGQEVILRCVPISNHLYFYWYRQILGQKVEFLVSFYNNEISEKSEIFDDQFSVERPDGSNFTLKIRSTKLEDSAMYFCASSGLAGFTDTQYFGPGTRLTVL.

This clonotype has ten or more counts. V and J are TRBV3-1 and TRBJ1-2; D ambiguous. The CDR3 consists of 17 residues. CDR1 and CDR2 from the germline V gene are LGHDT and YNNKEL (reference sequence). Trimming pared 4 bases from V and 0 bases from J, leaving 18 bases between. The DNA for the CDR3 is TGTGCCAGCAGCCTCCGGGTGGGAGGAATTTCTAACTATGGCTACACCTTC. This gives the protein CASSLRVGGISNYGYTF.

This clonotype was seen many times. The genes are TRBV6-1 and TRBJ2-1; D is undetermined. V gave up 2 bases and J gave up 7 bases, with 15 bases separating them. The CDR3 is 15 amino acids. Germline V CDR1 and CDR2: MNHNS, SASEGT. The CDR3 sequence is CASSELTSPTNEQFF. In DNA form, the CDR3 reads TGTGCCAGCAGTGAATTAACTTCTCCAACTAATGAGCAGTTCTTC.

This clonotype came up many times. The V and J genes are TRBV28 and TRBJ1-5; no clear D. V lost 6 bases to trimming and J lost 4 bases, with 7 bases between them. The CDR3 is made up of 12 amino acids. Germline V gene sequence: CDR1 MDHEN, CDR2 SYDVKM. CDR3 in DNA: TGTGCCAGCAGATTACGGAATCAGCCCCAGCATTTT. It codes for CASRLRNQPQHF. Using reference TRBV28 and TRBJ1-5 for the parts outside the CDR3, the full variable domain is DVKVTQSSRYLVKRTGEKVFLECVQDMDHENMFWYRQDPGLGLRLIYFSYDVKMKEKGDIPEGYSVSREKKERFSLILESASTNQTSMYLCASRLRNQPQHFGDGTRLSIL.

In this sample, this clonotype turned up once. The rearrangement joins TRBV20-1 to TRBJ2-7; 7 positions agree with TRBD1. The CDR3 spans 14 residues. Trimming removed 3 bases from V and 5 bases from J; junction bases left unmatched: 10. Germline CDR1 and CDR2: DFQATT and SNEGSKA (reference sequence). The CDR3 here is CSARKDRTTDEQYF. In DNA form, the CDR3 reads TGCAGTGCTAGGAAGGACAGGACGACTGACGAGCAGTACTTC.

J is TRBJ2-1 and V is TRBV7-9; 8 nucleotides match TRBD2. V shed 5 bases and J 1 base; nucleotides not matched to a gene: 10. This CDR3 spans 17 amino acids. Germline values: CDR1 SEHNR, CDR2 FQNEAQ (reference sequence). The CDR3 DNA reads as TGTGCCAGCAGCGGACTAGCAGGAGATGATTCCTACAATGAGCAGTTCTTC. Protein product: CASSGLAGDDSYNEQFF.

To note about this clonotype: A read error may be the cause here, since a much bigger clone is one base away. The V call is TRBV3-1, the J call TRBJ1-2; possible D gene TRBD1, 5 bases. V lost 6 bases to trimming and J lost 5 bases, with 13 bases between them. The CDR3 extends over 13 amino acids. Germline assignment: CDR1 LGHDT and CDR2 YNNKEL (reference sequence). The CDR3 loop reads CASRQDPVYGYTF. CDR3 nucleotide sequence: TGTGCCAGCAGACAGGACCCGGTATATGGCTACACCTTC.

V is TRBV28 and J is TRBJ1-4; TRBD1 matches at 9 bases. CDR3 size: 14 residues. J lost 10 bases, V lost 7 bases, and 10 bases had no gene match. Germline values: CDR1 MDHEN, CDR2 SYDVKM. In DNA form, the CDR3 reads TGTGCCAGCACGACCGGGACAGGGTTCGGAAAACTGTTTTTT. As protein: CASTTGTGFGKLFF.

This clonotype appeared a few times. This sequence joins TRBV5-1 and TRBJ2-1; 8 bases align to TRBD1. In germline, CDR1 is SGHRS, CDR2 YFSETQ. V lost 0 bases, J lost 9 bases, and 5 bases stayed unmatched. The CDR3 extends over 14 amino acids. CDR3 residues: CASSLGGTGTEQFF. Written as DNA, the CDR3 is TGCGCCAGCAGCTTGGGCGGGACAGGCACTGAGCAGTTCTTC.

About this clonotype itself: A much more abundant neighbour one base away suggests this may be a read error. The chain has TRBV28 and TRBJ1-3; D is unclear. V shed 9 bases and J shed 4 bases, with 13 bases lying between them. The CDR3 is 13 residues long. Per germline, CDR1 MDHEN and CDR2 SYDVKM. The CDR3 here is CARSRPVGNTIYF. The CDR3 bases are TGTGCCAGAAGCCGGCCGGTCGGAAACACCATATATTTT.

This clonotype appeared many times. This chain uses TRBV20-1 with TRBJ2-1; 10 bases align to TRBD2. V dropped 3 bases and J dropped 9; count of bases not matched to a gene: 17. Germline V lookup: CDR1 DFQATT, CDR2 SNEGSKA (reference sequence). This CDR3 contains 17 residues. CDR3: CSARGFWLAGENSEQFF. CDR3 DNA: TGCAGTGCTAGGGGTTTCTGGCTAGCGGGAGAAAACAGTGAGCAGTTCTTC.

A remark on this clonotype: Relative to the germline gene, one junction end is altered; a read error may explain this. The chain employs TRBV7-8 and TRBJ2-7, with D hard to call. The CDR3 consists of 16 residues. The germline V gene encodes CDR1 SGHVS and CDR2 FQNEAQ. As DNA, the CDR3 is TGTGCCCGCAGCCCTCGCCTACCCCCCGGATCCTACGCGCAGTACTTC. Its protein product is CARSPRLPPGSYAQYF.

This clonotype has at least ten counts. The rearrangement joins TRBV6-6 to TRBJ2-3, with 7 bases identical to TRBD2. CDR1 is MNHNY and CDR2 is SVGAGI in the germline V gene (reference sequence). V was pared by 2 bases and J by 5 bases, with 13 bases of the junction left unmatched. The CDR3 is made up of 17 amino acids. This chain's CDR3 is CASSYDSTDPGGDTQYF. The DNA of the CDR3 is TGTGCCAGCAGTTACGATTCGACGGACCCGGGGGGAGATACGCAGTATTTT.

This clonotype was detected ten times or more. The CDR3 DNA sequence: TGTGCCAGCAGCTTCCGTCTAGCGGGAGGGCTTAGCACAGATACGCAGTATTTT. Translated: CASSFRLAGGLSTDTQYF. The chain couples TRBV7-2 to TRBJ2-3, with 12 nucleotides matching TRBD2. This CDR3 is 18 amino acids long. Germline assignment: CDR1 SGHTA and CDR2 FQGNSA. V lost 3 bases, J lost 0 bases, and 7 bases stayed unmatched.

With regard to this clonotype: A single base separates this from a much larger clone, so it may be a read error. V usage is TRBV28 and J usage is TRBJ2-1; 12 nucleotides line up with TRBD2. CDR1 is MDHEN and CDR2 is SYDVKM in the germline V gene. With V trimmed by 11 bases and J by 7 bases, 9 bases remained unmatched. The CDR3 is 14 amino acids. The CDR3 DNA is TGTGCCTGTCGACTAGCGGGAGCTTCTAATGAGCAGTTCTTC. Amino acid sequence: CACRLAGASNEQFF.

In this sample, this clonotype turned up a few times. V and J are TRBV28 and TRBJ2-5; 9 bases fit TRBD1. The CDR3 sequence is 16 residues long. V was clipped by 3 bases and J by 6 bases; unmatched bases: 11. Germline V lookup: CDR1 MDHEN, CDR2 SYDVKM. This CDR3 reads CASSFPADRGRKTQYF. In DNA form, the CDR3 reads TGTGCCAGCAGTTTCCCCGCGGACAGGGGTCGGAAGACCCAGTACTTC.

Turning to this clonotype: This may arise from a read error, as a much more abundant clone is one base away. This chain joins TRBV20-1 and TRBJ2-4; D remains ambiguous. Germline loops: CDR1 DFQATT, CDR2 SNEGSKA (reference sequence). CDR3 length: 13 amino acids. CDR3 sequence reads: CGAPTVDKNIQYF. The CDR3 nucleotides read TGCGGTGCACCGACGGTCGACAAAAACATTCAGTACTTC.

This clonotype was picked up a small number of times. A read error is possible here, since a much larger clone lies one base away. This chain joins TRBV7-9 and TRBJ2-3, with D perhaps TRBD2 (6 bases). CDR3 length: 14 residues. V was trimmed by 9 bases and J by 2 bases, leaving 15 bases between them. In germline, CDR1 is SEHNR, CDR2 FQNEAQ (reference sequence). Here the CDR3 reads CARSRGLNTDTQYF. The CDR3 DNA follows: TGTGCCAGGAGCCGGGGACTTAACACAGATACGCAGTATTTT.

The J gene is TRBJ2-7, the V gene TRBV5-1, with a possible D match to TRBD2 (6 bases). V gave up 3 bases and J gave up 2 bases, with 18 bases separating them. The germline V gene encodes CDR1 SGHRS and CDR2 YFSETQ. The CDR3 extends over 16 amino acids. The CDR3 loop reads CASSSGLNWTPYEQYF. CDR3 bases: TGCGCCAGCAGCTCGGGACTGAATTGGACCCCCTACGAGCAGTACTTC. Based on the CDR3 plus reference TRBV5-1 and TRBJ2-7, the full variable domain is KAGVTQTPRYLIKTRGQQVTLSCSPISGHRSVSWYQQTPGQGLQFLFEYFSETQRNKGNFPGRFSGRQFSNSRSEMNVSTLELGDSALYLCASSSGLNWTPYEQYFGPGTRLTVT.

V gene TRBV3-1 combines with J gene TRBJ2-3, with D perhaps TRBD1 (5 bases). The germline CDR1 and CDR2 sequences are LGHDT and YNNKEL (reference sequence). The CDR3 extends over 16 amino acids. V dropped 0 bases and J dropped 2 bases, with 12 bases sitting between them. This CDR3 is CASSQDHSGATDTQYF. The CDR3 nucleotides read TGTGCCAGCAGCCAAGACCATAGTGGGGCCACAGATACGCAGTATTTT.

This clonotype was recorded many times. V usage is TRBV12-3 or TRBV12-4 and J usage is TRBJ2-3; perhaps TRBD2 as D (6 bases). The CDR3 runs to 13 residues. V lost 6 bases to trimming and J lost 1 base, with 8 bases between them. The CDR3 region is CASRRDRTDTQYF. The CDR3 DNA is TGTGCCAGCAGGCGGGACCGCACAGATACGCAGTATTTT.

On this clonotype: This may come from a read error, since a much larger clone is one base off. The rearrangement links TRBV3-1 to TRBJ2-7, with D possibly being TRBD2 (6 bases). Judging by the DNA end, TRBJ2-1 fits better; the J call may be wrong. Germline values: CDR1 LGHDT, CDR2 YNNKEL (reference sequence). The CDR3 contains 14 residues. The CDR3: CASSQDNWEDEQFF. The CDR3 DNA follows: TGTGCCAGCAGCCAAGACAATTGGGAGGATGAGCAGTTCTTC.

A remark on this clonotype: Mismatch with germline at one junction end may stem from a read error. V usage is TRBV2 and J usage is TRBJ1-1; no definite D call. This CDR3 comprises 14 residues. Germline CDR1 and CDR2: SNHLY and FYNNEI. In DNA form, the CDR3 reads TGTGCCGGCAGTTCCGAAGGAGGGCTCACTGAAGCTTTCTTT. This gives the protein CAGSSEGGLTEAFF.

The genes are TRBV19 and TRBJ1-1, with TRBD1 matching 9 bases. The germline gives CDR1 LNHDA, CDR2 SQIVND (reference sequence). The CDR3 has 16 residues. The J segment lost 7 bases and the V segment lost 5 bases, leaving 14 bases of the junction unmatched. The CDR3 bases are TGTGCCAGTAGTGCACCCGGGACAGGGAAAGTTTATGAAGCTTTCTTT. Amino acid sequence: CASSAPGTGKVYEAFF.

The chain's CDR3 is CASIWAGAYYQFF. The CDR3 DNA reads TGCGCCAGCATCTGGGCGGGGGCTTACTATCAGTTCTTC. The rearrangement links TRBV5-1 to TRBJ2-1, with D maybe TRBD2 (7 bases). Trimming cost V 6 bases and J 13 bases, with 20 bases left between them. Germline lookup yields CDR1 SGHRS and CDR2 YFSETQ. This CDR3 has 13 residues.